Listed here are 9 T cell receptor beta chains from one sample, sequenced in a study of cytomegalovirus exposure and HLA in healthy donors (TCRdb year 2017). The library was prepared using the immunoSEQ multiplex PCR assay. The clones in this table, taken by TCRdb from immuneACCESS, are in-frame only. Not every clone is retained; where verified, under half of the shortfall comes from an unresolved V gene, and the cause of the rest is unknown. This sample comprises 280,000 or so clones, approximately 87% of them detected only once. The ten largest make up over 0.85% of the sample. What was sequenced was PBMCs. The receptor source for this set is a woman between 18 and 29 years old in good health and CMV-seronegative.

The rearrangement uses TRBV27 and TRBJ2-1, with TRBD2 matching 10 bases. There are 15 residues in the CDR3. J lost 5 bases, V lost 4 bases, and 5 bases had no gene match. CDR1 and CDR2 (germline): MNHEY, SMNVEV (reference sequence). The CDR3 reads CASSYTGLADNEQFF. CDR3 in DNA: TGTGCCAGCAGTTACACCGGACTAGCGGACAATGAGCAGTTCTTC.

The chain joins TRBV6-5 to TRBJ2-7, with TRBD1 as a possible D gene (6 bases). Trimming took off 7 bases at V and 5 bases at J, with 12 bases between the two ends. The CDR3 contains 12 residues. In germline, CDR1 is MNHEY, CDR2 SVGAGI. This CDR3 reads CASTSTGNEQYF. In DNA form, the CDR3 reads TGTGCCAGCACCTCAACAGGGAACGAGCAGTACTTC.

CDR3 residues: CASSLRLAGGNEQFF. The CDR3 DNA follows: TGCGCCAGCAGCTTGCGCCTAGCGGGGGGCAATGAGCAGTTCTTC. This rearrangement joins TRBV5-1 to TRBJ2-1; 11 nucleotides match TRBD2. The CDR3 has 15 amino acids. The germline V gene has CDR1 SGHRS and CDR2 YFSETQ. V was pared by 1 base and J by 6 bases, with 3 bases of the junction left unmatched.

The V gene is TRBV28, the J gene TRBJ1-2; D is possibly TRBD1 (6 bases). CDR3 length equals 15 residues. Germline V gives CDR1 MDHEN, CDR2 SYDVKM. V dropped 5 bases and J dropped 2 bases, with 15 bases sitting between them. The CDR3, as DNA: TGTGCCAGCAGTATAGCGCCTCAGGGGAACTATGGCTACACCTTC. Its protein is CASSIAPQGNYGYTF.

V gene TRBV28 combines with J gene TRBJ2-1; 7 bases match TRBD2. The CDR3 sequence is 12 residues long. The trim removed 3 bases at V and 9 bases at J, leaving 2 bases unmatched. Germline CDR1 MDHEN, CDR2 SYDVKM. This CDR3 is CASSFPGGEQFF. The CDR3 region has the DNA TGTGCCAGCAGTTTCCCGGGAGGTGAGCAGTTCTTC.

The CDR3 spells CASSDQGSTDTQYF. In DNA, the CDR3 is TGTGCCAGCAGTGACCAGGGAAGCACAGATACGCAGTATTTT. The genes are TRBV6-1 and TRBJ2-3, with D possibly being TRBD1 (5 bases). The CDR3 extends over 14 amino acids. Per the germline V gene, CDR1 is MNHNS and CDR2 is SASEGT. V lost 3 bases and J 0 bases, leaving 7 bases between the germline ends.

The rearrangement joins TRBV9 to TRBJ2-3; 12 bases align to TRBD2. Germline assignment: CDR1 SGDLS and CDR2 YYNGEE. V lost 4 bases, J lost 4 bases, and 4 bases stayed unmatched. This CDR3 spans 15 amino acids. In DNA form, the CDR3 reads TGTGCCAGCAGCAGACTAGCGGGAGTGGCAGATACGCAGTATTTT. It codes for CASSRLAGVADTQYF.

This clone occurred once. The J gene is TRBJ1-5, the V gene TRBV18; 9 bases line up with TRBD1. V lost 4 bases to trimming and J lost 1 base; unmatched junction nucleotides: 5. Germline V CDR1 and CDR2: KGHSH, LQKENI. The CDR3 covers 16 residues. The CDR3 reads CASSLDRGPSNQPQHF. In DNA form, the CDR3 reads TGTGCCAGCTCACTGGACAGGGGCCCGAGCAATCAGCCCCAGCATTTT.

The J gene is TRBJ1-4, the V gene TRBV5-1; D might be TRBD1 (6 bases). The CDR3 is made up of 15 amino acids. Trimming stripped 4 bases from V and 8 bases from J, with 18 bases between. Germline loops: CDR1 SGHRS, CDR2 YFSETQ. CDR3 residues: CASSGGGAGSEKLFF. The CDR3 DNA follows: TGCGCCAGCAGCGGAGGGGGGGCCGGGTCGGAAAAACTGTTTTTT.